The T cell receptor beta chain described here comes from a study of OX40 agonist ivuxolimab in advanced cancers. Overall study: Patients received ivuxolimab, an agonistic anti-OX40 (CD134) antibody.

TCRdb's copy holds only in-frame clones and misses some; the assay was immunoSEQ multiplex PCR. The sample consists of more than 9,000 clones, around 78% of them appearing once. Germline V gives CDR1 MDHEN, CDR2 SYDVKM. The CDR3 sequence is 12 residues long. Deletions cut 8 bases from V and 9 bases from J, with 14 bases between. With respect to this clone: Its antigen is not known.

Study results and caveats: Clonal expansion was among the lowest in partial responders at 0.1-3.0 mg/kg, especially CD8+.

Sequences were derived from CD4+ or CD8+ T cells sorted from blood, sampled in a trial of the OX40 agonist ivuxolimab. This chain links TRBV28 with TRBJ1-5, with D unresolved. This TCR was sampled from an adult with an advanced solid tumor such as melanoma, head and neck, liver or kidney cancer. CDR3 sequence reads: CASGVEWGPQHF. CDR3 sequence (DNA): TGTGCCAGCGGTGTTGAATGGGGGCCCCAGCATTTT.